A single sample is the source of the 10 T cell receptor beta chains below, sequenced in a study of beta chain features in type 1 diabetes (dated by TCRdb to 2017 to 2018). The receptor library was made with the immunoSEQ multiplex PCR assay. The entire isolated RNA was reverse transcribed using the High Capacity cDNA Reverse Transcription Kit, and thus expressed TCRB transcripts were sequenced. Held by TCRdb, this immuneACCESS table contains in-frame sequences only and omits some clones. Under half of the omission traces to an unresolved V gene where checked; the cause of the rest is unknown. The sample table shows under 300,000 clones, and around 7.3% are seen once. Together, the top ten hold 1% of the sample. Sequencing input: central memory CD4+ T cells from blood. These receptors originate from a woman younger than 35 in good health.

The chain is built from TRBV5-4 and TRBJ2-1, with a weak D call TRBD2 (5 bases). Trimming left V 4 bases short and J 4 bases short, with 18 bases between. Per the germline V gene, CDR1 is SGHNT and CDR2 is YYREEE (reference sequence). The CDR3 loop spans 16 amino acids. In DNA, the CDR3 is TGTGCCAGCAGCGCGCCCCTTGGACGGGGATACAATGAGCAGTTCTTC. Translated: CASSAPLGRGYNEQFF.

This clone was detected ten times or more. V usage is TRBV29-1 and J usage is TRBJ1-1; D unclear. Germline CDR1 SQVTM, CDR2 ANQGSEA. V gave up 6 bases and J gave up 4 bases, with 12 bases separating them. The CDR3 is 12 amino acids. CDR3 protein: CSVPNSPTEAFF. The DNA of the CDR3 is TGCAGCGTGCCCAACAGTCCCACTGAAGCTTTCTTT.

CDR3 region: CASSSARGNQPQHF. As DNA, the CDR3 is TGTGCCAGCAGCTCCGCAAGGGGCAATCAGCCCCAGCATTTT. The chain joins TRBV7-9 to TRBJ1-5; the D is unclear. This CDR3 has 14 residues. Germline assignment: CDR1 SEHNR and CDR2 FQNEAQ (reference sequence). V lost 4 bases, J lost 2 bases, and 9 bases lay in between.

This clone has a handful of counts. CDR3 DNA: TGTGCCAGCAGTCTGAGACCAGGGGCGCAGTATTTT. Amino acid sequence: CASSLRPGAQYF. The gene calls are TRBV27 and TRBJ2-3; tentative D call: TRBD1 (6 bases). V lost 5 bases and J 10 bases, leaving 13 bases between the germline ends. This CDR3 has 12 amino acids. Germline lookup yields CDR1 MNHEY and CDR2 SMNVEV (reference sequence).

CDR3 residues: CSVARQGREKLFF. The CDR3, as DNA: TGCAGCGTTGCCCGACAAGGGCGGGAAAAACTGTTTTTT. V is TRBV29-1 and J is TRBJ1-4; no reliable D call. Trimming pared 4 bases from V and 8 bases from J, leaving 14 bases between. This CDR3 region has 13 residues. Germline V gene data show CDR1 as SQVTM and CDR2 as ANQGSEA.

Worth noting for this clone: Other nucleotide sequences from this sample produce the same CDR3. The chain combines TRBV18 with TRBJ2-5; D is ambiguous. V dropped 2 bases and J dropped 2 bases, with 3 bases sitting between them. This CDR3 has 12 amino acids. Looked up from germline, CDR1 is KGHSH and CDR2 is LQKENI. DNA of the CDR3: TGTGCCAGCTCACCAATTCAAGAGACCCAGTACTTC. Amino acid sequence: CASSPIQETQYF. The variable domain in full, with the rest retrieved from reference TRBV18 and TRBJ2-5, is NAGVMQNPRHLVRRRGQEARLRCSPMKGHSHVYWYRQLPEEGLKFMVYLQKENIIDESGMPKERFSAEFPKEGPSILRIQQVVRGDSAAYFCASSPIQETQYFGPGTRLLVL.

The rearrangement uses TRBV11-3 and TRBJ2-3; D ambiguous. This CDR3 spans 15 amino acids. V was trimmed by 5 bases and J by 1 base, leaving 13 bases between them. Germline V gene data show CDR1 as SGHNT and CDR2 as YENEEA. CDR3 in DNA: TGTGCCAGCAGCCTCTCTCGCGGAGGCACAGATACGCAGTATTTT. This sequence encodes CASSLSRGGTDTQYF.

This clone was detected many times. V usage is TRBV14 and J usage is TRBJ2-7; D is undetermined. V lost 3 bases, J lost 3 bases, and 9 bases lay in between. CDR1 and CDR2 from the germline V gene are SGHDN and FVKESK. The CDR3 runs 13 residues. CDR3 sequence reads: CASSQGNSYEQYF. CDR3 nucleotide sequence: TGTGCCAGCAGCCAGGGGAACAGCTACGAGCAGTACTTC.

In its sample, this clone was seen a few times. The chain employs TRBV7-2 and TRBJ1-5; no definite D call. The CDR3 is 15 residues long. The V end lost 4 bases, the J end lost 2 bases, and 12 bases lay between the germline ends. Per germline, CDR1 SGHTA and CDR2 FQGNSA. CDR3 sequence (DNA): TGTGCCAGCAGCTCGACTGAGCGAGGCAATCAGCCCCAGCATTTT. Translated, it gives CASSSTERGNQPQHF. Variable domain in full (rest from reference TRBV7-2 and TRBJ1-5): GAGVSQSPSNKVTEKGKDVELRCDPISGHTALYWYRQSLGQGLEFLIYFQGNSAPDKSGLPSDRFSAERTGGSVSTLTIQRTQQEDSAVYLCASSSTERGNQPQHFGDGTRLSIL.

CDR3 coding DNA: TGTGCCAGCTCACCTCAGCGGGGGGCCTACGAGCAGTACTTC. It codes for CASSPQRGAYEQYF. The chain recombines TRBV18 with TRBJ2-7; 9 bases are shared with TRBD2. V trimming: 3 bases; J trimming: 2 bases; junction bases outside the gene matches: 2. The CDR3 is made up of 14 amino acids. Germline CDR1 and CDR2: KGHSH and LQKENI.